This entry describes one T cell receptor beta chain. The clone's antigen remains unknown. The sample originates from a study of cytomegalovirus exposure and HLA in healthy donors (dated by TCRdb to about 2017). Regarding the study in general: According to an earlier analysis of several hundred of the donors, about 170 million T cells yielded 117 million unique TCR beta sequences and 276 Gb of sequence data. About 300 gigabases of sequencing data and 70 million to 85 million unique TCR sequences were included in an early release covering around 650 HLA-typed donors. Of the 350 to 400 genotyped donors, about 84% fell in the genetic ancestry cluster associated with self-reported Caucasian donors. The study aimed to test whether cataloging public T cell receptors could reveal signatures of past pathogen exposure. The study profiled the T cell repertoires of hundreds of subjects by immunosequencing and related them to cytomegalovirus serostatus. In addition to the first cohort of hundreds of subjects, a separate validation cohort of 120 different subjects was used. The study combined high-throughput TCR immunosequencing, statistical association of individual TCRs with disease status, and machine learning to predict cytomegalovirus infection status. In a later analysis, previously published TCR beta repertoires from 666 donors were re-analyzed and high-resolution HLA genotyping was added so that TCR occurrence patterns could be studied. Rather than using new phenotypic data, the later analysis identified candidate immune exposures from TCR beta sequences and from how often those sequences occurred across donors. An earlier analysis of 587 of the donors used high-throughput TCR beta sequencing to judge whether each TCR beta V gene segment behaved as functional or pseudogenic. Donor age, sex, ethnicity and CMV serostatus were compiled alongside the repertoire data. Genome-wide SNP genotypes for about 65% of the roughly 670 donors were used in a later genetic analysis, which treated that subset as a discovery cohort. All discovery cohort repertoires had been generated using a single sequencing platform. HLA typing covered class I and class II loci at four-digit resolution. The number of typed donors differed by locus: 629-630 for A, B, C, DRB1 and DQB1; 522 for DQA1; 606 for DPA1; and 400 to 480 for DPB1. Several DR-DQ haplotypes were treated as single units for association and clustering because of strong linkage in the cohort. Among roughly 370 genotyped donors of the cohort, an average of 235,054 unique TCR beta nucleotide sequences were sequenced per donor, roughly 18% of them non-productive. Study-wide conclusions, independent of this receptor: Immune exposure information for the cohort was limited to CMV serostatus. Cytomegalovirus status was reported to be diagnosed by the classifier with high specificity and sensitivity in both the original and validation cohorts. Most TCR sequences were seen in very few donors, while some public TCRs were found in many individuals. Strong co-occurrence of HLA alleles, especially DR and DQ, made assigning TCR associations to individual alleles difficult. In a later analysis, the rate of TCR association differed among HLA loci, with DRB1 alleles having the most associated TCRs and HLA-C alleles having the fewest. The study listed 150 to 200 TCR beta chains as associated with cytomegalovirus. Several of the top co-occurrence clusters appeared to be linked to parvovirus B19, influenza, CMV and Epstein-Barr virus, according to a later analysis. It was suggested by the authors that the approach could potentially be generalized to other disease states and immunological phenotypes. Linkage disequilibrium might explain the correlated functional status among segregating V segments, but an unknown experimental factor could not be excluded. A later genetic analysis associated a missense DCLRE1C variant with V-gene and J-gene trimming of TCR beta chains, and an independent cohort replicated the association. Specific HLA alleles were associated with roughly 17,000 TCR beta sequences at a false discovery rate of 0.05 in a later analysis. A later analysis found that most CMV-associated TCR beta chains appeared HLA-restricted, with HLA associations seemingly driven largely by CMV exposure. A later genetic analysis reported fewer N-insertions in productive TCRs among donors in an Asian-associated ancestry cluster than the roughly 690-donor mean. Roughly 15 rarely observed V segments, including chromosome 9 orphons, were excluded from the earlier analysis of some 590 of the donors because counts were too low. Because the 87-base-pair reads could not distinguish some IMGT-functional V segments, including TRBV6-2 and TRBV6-3, those segments were excluded. In a later analysis, HLA-associated TCR beta chains were found to be more clonally expanded and to have lower generation probabilities than equally common non-associated chains. A group of highly shared sequence variants was considered likely to be a technical artifact of the sequencing pipeline. A few of the identified cytomegalovirus-associated TCR beta chains were confirmed in vitro to be specific for cytomegalovirus antigens. Because HLA typing was unavailable for some donors at each locus, only the typed subset was used in association tests. The presence/absence analyses assumed that sequencing depth was roughly uniform across donors, and that assumption may not be true. An earlier analysis of some 590 of the donors showed that most TCR beta V segments appeared in productive rearrangements either about 90% or about 30% of the time, which broadly matched IMGT annotations. This cohort had only TCR beta chains sequenced, and the lack of alpha or paired-chain data limited which features could be detected. A further reported finding was that TCR beta sequences accurately predicted the HLA-A and HLA-B alleles for most subjects in the first cohort.

The cohort was made up of several hundred healthy bone marrow donors. Cohort members were all nominally healthy when sampled, although unrecorded immune exposures were likely present. The donor tested CMV seropositive and was one of the 289 seropositive cohort members. A peripheral blood sample was provided by each donor, and peripheral blood mononuclear cells were used for TCR beta sequencing. The Qiagen DNeasy Blood Extraction Kit was used to extract genomic DNA from the blood cell samples. Library preparation employed the immunoSEQ multiplex PCR assay. For the multiplex PCR, a mixture combining 60 forward primers for TCR Vbeta segments and 13 reverse primers for TCR Jbeta segments was used. A multiplex PCR assay on genomic DNA amplified the CDR3 region of rearranged TCR beta genes. The Illumina HiSeq System was used to sequence the amplified TCR beta libraries as 87-base-pair reads. For the original study's pipeline: A later analysis counted tens of millions of unique TCR beta chains across the 700 or so repertoires, and around 9.9 million of these chains were shared by at least two donors. Raw reads were error-corrected and collapsed into unique sequences with a nearest-neighbor algorithm that merged closely related sequences to remove PCR and sequencing errors. Alignment of CDR3 sequences to IMGT reference sequences was used to assign V, D and J gene segments. For a sequence to be retained, a match of at least six nucleotides to both a V gene segment and a J gene segment was required. A rearrangement counted as productive if the CDR3 had no stop codons and remained in frame with V and J, and every other rearrangement counted as non-productive. Following IMGT convention, CDR3 was defined as the stretch from the second conserved V-encoded cysteine to the conserved J-encoded phenylalanine. In an earlier analysis of roughly 610 of the donors, sequences lacking an unambiguous match to a single V gene segment were excluded. In an earlier analysis of almost 600 of the donors, a V segment was called functional when productive rearrangements were above 56.7%, and segregating when the standard deviation between donors exceeded 5%. A statistical classification framework was developed to diagnose cytomegalovirus status using the catalog of TCR beta chain sequences. V and J gene assignment, in a later analysis, came from comparing TCR nucleotide sequences with IMGT/GENE-DB human TR gene sequences. In a later analysis, CDR3 sequences and most-parsimonious VDJ recombination scenarios were assigned using the TCRdist pipeline. In a later analysis, each TCR beta chain was defined by its CDR3 amino acid sequence together with its V-gene family, and reads lacking a unique V-gene family were excluded. A later analysis removed 592 highly shared, low-generation-probability nucleotide sequences to deal with suspected cross-contamination and a sequencing artifact. A later analysis calculated a clonal expansion index for each public chain from normalized within-repertoire ranks of inferred template counts. A later analysis computed generation probabilities with a VDJ recombination model fitted to out-of-frame rearrangements, and checked the results against IGoR. A later analysis scored TCR-TCR, TCR-HLA and TCR-CMV co-occurrence with hypergeometric tests, applying a repertoire-size bias correction to TCR pairs. A later analysis estimated false discovery rates by permuting HLA or CMV assignments 20 times. In a later analysis, co-occurring TCRs were grouped with DBSCAN, and TCRdist sequence similarity was added when clustering was performed within HLA-allele-positive subsets. Repertoires with fewer than 30,000 or more than 120,000 public chains, plus five repertoires with anomalous nucleotide sharing, were excluded from co-occurrence clustering. TCRdb retrieved this table from immuneACCESS and kept in-frame rearrangements only. Not all clones are present; in checked studies, unresolved V genes account for under half, and no reason is known for the remainder. V and J calls and clone size are given by that table; D and trimming were obtained from the DNA. The table held for this sample gives tens of thousands of clones. Together, the top ten hold approximately 13% of the sample.

For this chain, trimming is 0 bases at the V end and 4 bases at the J end, and the number of junction bases without a gene match is 3. The CDR3 sequence holds 16 residues, the cysteine and phenylalanine included. The only DNA kept is the CDR3, 48 bases in frame from the first base. Per the germline V gene, MNHNS is the CDR1 and SASEGT is the CDR2. The rearranged segments are TRBV6-1 and TRBJ2-1, and TRBD1 matches 10 of the central bases. Input material: PBMCs. The receptor was derived from a woman aged 55 to 70 in good health and CMV-seropositive. The base sequence is TGTGCCAGCAGTGAAGCTTGGGGACAGGGGTACAATGAGCAGTTCTTC. Translated, this is CASSEAWGQGYNEQFF.